One sample yielded the 10 T cell receptor beta chains listed below, sequenced in a study of beta chain features in type 1 diabetes. cDNA synthesis used the whole RNA isolate, giving expressed TCRB sequences. Data came from immunoSEQ multiplex PCR; TCRdb stores just in-frame clones and leaves some out. The repertoire has under 900,000 clones, 17% of them found once; the top ten carry around 0.02%. The sample was naive CD4+ T cells from blood. Every receptor here comes from a woman younger than 35 in good health.

CDR3 DNA: TGTGCCAGTAGTATTCGGCCCTTCTACGAGCAGTACTTC. Translated: CASSIRPFYEQYF. This rearrangement joins TRBV19 to TRBJ2-7; no definite D call. This CDR3 comprises 13 residues. Per germline, CDR1 LNHDA and CDR2 SQIVND (reference sequence). Trimming stripped 3 bases from V and 3 bases from J, with 9 bases between.

A single count supports this clone. The chain couples TRBV27 to TRBJ2-7; maybe TRBD1 (5 bases). V was clipped by 2 bases and J by 1 base, with 9 bases between them. This CDR3 has 14 residues. Germline V gene data show CDR1 as MNHEY and CDR2 as SMNVEV (reference sequence). CDR3 in DNA: TGTGCCAGCAGTTTAAGTCCAGGGTCCTACGAGCAGTACTTC. Translating it yields CASSLSPGSYEQYF.

This chain links TRBV2 with TRBJ1-5; 8 bases are a match to TRBD1. This CDR3 region has 15 residues. V gave up 6 bases and J gave up 2 bases; unmatched junction bases: 6. Per germline, CDR1 SNHLY and CDR2 FYNNEI. CDR3: CASRVDRVGNQPQHF. The CDR3 region has the DNA TGTGCCAGCAGGGTGGACAGGGTAGGCAATCAGCCCCAGCATTTT.

The rearrangement joins TRBV7-9 to TRBJ2-1; D is tentatively TRBD1 or TRBD2 (6 bases each). CDR1 is SEHNR and CDR2 is FQNEAQ in the germline V gene (reference sequence). Trimming pared 5 bases from V and 7 bases from J, leaving 9 bases between. The CDR3 loop spans 12 amino acids. The CDR3 loop is CASSVGGNEQFF. The CDR3 DNA is TGTGCCAGCAGCGTAGGGGGGAATGAGCAGTTCTTC.

This clone occurred a few times. One junction end does not reproduce the germline sequence, and a read error may be involved. This chain links TRBV28 with TRBJ2-1, with 9 bases identical to TRBD1. The CDR3 is 14 amino acids. Germline assignment: CDR1 MDHEN and CDR2 SYDVKM. CDR3 sequence (DNA): TGTGCCAGCAGTTCCGGGACAGGGTACACTGAGCAGTTCTTC. Translated: CASSSGTGYTEQFF.

Only a few counts were recorded for this clone. The V call is TRBV5-6, the J call TRBJ2-7; 8 positions match TRBD1. CDR1 SGHDT and CDR2 YYEEEE come from the germline V gene. V lost 2 bases and J lost 2; bases outside the gene matches: 6. The CDR3 runs to 15 residues. The CDR3 nucleotides read TGTGCCAGCAGCTTTAGAAGGACAGGGACCTACGAGCAGTACTTC. Translated, it gives CASSFRRTGTYEQYF.

This clone turned up a few times. Here the CDR3 reads CASSEQGLPGELFF. CDR3 in DNA: TGTGCCAGCAGTGAGCAGGGATTGCCCGGGGAGCTGTTTTTT. This chain connects TRBV2 to TRBJ2-2; tentatively, D is TRBD1 (5 bases). There are 14 residues in the CDR3. Germline V gene sequence: CDR1 SNHLY, CDR2 FYNNEI. V was shortened by 3 bases and J by 6 bases, with 11 bases between the two germline ends. The entire variable domain, with the rest obtained from reference TRBV2 and TRBJ2-2, is as follows: EPEVTQTPSHQVTQMGQEVILRCVPISNHLYFYWYRQILGQKVEFLVSFYNNEISEKSEIFDDQFSVERPDGSNFTLKIRSTKLEDSAMYFCASSEQGLPGELFFGEGSRLTVL.

This clone has only a few counts. This sequence joins TRBV21-1 and TRBJ2-5; the D call TRBD2 from the table was never checked on the DNA. TRBV21-1 corresponds to a pseudogene. The CDR3 is 13 amino acids. The CDR3 loop is CRYSRGGGKTQYF. The CDR3 region has the DNA TGTCGATACTCTCGGGGAGGGGGAAAGACCCAGTACTTC.

The rearrangement uses TRBV14 and TRBJ2-6, with D tentatively TRBD1 (5 bases). This CDR3 comprises 16 residues. Deletions cut 3 bases from V and 4 bases from J, with 13 bases between. The germline V gene encodes CDR1 SGHDN and CDR2 FVKESK. CDR3 sequence: CASSHSRRAGANVLTF. In DNA, the CDR3 is TGTGCCAGCAGCCACTCTCGCAGGGCCGGGGCCAACGTCCTGACTTTC.

This clone has a handful of counts. The DNA of the CDR3 is TGTGCCATTGCAGACGGCGGGACAGTCAACACCGGGGAGCTGTTTTTT. It specifies CAIADGGTVNTGELFF. J is TRBJ2-2 and V is TRBV10-3, with a possible D match to TRBD1 (7 bases). The CDR3 covers 16 residues. V lost 9 bases, J lost 2 bases, and 19 bases lay in between. Germline V gives CDR1 ENHRY, CDR2 SYGVKD.